This T cell receptor beta chain was sequenced during a study of blood T cell repertoires in COVID-19. Overall study context: The analysed material was cDNA or gDNA that came from T cells, B-cell-depleted T cells, or PBMCs.

The germline V gene encodes CDR1 MNHEY and CDR2 SVGAGI. Trimming at V came to 2 bases and at J to 6 bases, leaving 5 bases not matched to a gene. CDR3 length equals 15 residues. It was during active infection that Seattle patients were enrolled and then longitudinally followed. This clone was counted only a few times. In the source study's methods: Amplification of reference gene primers was used by the study to estimate nucleated cell counts. TCRdb's copy holds only in-frame clones and misses some; the assay was immunoSEQ multiplex PCR. Clone size and V and J calls were adopted from that table, with D and trimming inferred from the DNA. The sample yields about 270,000 clones, roughly 90% seen once.

The sequence was obtained from a woman in her seventies with COVID-19, enrolled during active disease. The J gene is TRBJ2-1, the V gene TRBV6-5, with TRBD2 matching over 9 bases. Specimen: peripheral blood. In nucleotides, the CDR3 is TGTGCCAGCAGTTACGGGCTAGCGGGGTCCAATGAGCAGTTCTTC. It codes for CASSYGLAGSNEQFF.